This section outlines one TCR beta chain sequence together with its context. Its antigen is not known. CDR1 and CDR2 (germline): MNHEY, SMNVEV (reference sequence). Unmatched junction bases numbered 2, after V lost 6 bases and J lost 4 bases. The CDR3 is 14 amino acids. Target depth was 1 in 200,000 to 1 in 1 million T cells, about 10x per clonotype. Libraries were prepared by immunoSEQ multiplex PCR; TCRdb keeps only in-frame clonotypes and omits some of them. Counted here are tens of thousands of clones, about three quarters occurring once; the ten biggest clones make up over 9%. These data come from a study of cytotoxic CD8 clonotypes in ibrutinib-treated CLL. Study overall: The patients, around 10 relapsed/refractory and approximately 14 treatment-naive, included 17 who were IGHV unmutated. Study-wide results and limits: Contraction or stability on treatment was seen for public clonotypes, which were uncommon. Clonality rose at ibrutinib response and fell back toward baseline at progression.

The chain is built from TRBV27 and TRBJ2-1; 11 nucleotides line up with TRBD2. The source material was PBMCs, sampled at disease progression, from a patient treated with ibrutinib. This receptor was taken from a human donor with chronic lymphocytic leukemia. The DNA for the CDR3 is TGTGCCAGCAGACGGACTAGCGGGTACAATGAGCAGTTCTTC. This codes for CASRRTSGYNEQFF.